This T cell receptor (beta chain) was retrieved from a study of Graves' ophthalmopathy and Graves' hyperthyroidism. Amplification of the TCR beta CDR3 regions used RNA transcripts (as template). A first-round RT-PCR used HTBI primers, followed by a second-round multiplex PCR. TCRdb recomputed calls from the multiplex PCR reads with MiXCR, one row per CDR3 protein. The sample lists hundreds of thousands of distinct CDR3 sequences, 22% seen once, with more than 5.5% in the top ten. Study conclusions and caveats: Among expanded thyroid clonotypes above 0.001 frequency, most also occurred in blood. The model flagged ophthalmopathy progression at approximately 66% sensitivity and about 72% specificity.

Excluded were patients with other autoimmune diseases, uncontrolled infections, pregnancy or lactation. Serum thyroxine and TRAb, along with clinical symptoms, thyroid ultrasound and orbital computed tomography, were what diagnosis relied on. The CDR3 loop spans 15 amino acids. Germline V CDR1 and CDR2: SGDLS, YYNGEE. Trimming took 1 base from V and 0 from J, leaving 10 bases between them. Concerning this clonotype itself: Its target is unknown.

Sequencing used peripheral blood. The receptor was isolated from a woman in her late teens or twenties with stable Graves' hyperthyroidism. Some clones in this sample may be carry-over from other donors' samples. V gene TRBV9 combines with J gene TRBJ2-5; D tentatively fits TRBD1 or TRBD2 (5 bases each). The CDR3 nucleotides read TGTGCCAGCAGCGTATGGGGGACCAACCAAGAGACCCAGTACTTC. It yields the protein CASSVWGTNQETQYF.